A single sample gave rise to the 8 T cell receptor beta chains below, sequenced in a study of graft-versus-host responses after intestinal transplantation. These receptors have no identified antigens. Measured with immunoSEQ multiplex PCR; TCRdb has only the in-frame clones, and not every one. The sample consists of 99,000 or so clones, less than 95% of them appearing once. Specimen: unstimulated CD8+ T cells sorted from spleen or lymph node cells, collected before transplant. All receptors derive from a human donor who was the organ donor for an intestinal transplant.

This chain connects TRBV5-1 to TRBJ2-3, with 8 bases that match TRBD2. J gave up 0 bases and V 1 base, and 10 bases lay outside the gene matches. The CDR3 spans 18 residues. Germline values: CDR1 SGHRS, CDR2 YFSETQ. CDR3 amino acids: CASSLFAGGPLSTDTQYF. DNA for the CDR3: TGCGCCAGCAGCTTGTTCGCGGGGGGTCCACTTAGCACAGATACGCAGTATTTT.

This chain connects TRBV25-1 to TRBJ2-1; D unresolved. V dropped 6 bases and J dropped 8 bases, with 20 bases sitting between them. The CDR3 has 15 amino acids. The V gene's germline CDR1 is MGHDK and CDR2 SYGVNS. In nucleotides, the CDR3 is TGTGCCAGCAGCGCGTGGCAGGATTCCTGGGATGAGCAGTTCTTC. Protein: CASSAWQDSWDEQFF.

This clone was observed once. DNA of the CDR3: TGTGCCAGCTTGCAGCGGCTCTACGAGCAGTACTTC. Translated: CASLQRLYEQYF. This chain connects TRBV2 to TRBJ2-7; possibly TRBD2 for D (5 bases). Between the trimmed V and J ends, which lost 8 bases and 3 bases, there was a span of 11 bases. The CDR3 runs to 12 residues. Per germline, CDR1 SNHLY and CDR2 FYNNEI.

This clone was detected once. The junction differs from germline at one of its ends, possibly a read error. The chain has TRBV2 and TRBJ2-7; possibly TRBD1 for D (6 bases). Germline assignment: CDR1 SNHLY and CDR2 FYNNEI. The CDR3 covers 14 residues. Here the CDR3 DNA reads TGTGCCAGCAGTGTATGGCAGGGGTCCTTCGAGCAGTACTTC. The encoded protein is CASSVWQGSFEQYF.

V is TRBV11-2 and J is TRBJ2-2; 8 positions match TRBD2. V trimming: 5 bases; J trimming: 2 bases; junction bases outside the gene matches: 13. CDR1 SGHAT and CDR2 FQNNGV come from the germline V gene. This CDR3 is built from 18 residues. The CDR3 spells CASSHIAGWSHNTGELFF. CDR3 nucleotides: TGTGCCAGCAGCCACATAGCGGGGTGGTCCCATAACACCGGGGAGCTGTTTTTT.

Notes on this clone: One end of the junction varies from germline; a read error may be responsible. V usage is TRBV11-3 and J usage is TRBJ2-5; tentatively, D is TRBD1 (8 bases). The length of the CDR3 is 13 residues. Germline V CDR1 and CDR2: SGHNT, YENEEA. CDR3 nucleotides: TGTGCCAGCAGCCCCAACCCGGACAGGGAGGGAGACTTC. It yields the protein CASSPNPDREGDF.

This clone was seen only once. The chain links TRBV7-3 to TRBJ2-2, with 9 bases identical to TRBD2. J gave up 6 bases and V 2 bases, and 7 bases lay outside the gene matches. CDR1 is SGHTA and CDR2 is FQGTGA in the germline V gene. CDR3 length equals 16 residues. CDR3 residues: CASSLLAGGPPGELFF. CDR3 in DNA: TGTGCCAGCAGCTTATTGGCGGGAGGGCCCCCCGGGGAGCTGTTTTTT.

The chain joins TRBV19 to TRBJ1-1, with 7 bases matching TRBD1. In germline, CDR1 is LNHDA, CDR2 SQIVND (reference sequence). This CDR3 region has 14 residues. V was clipped by 3 bases and J by 0 bases; unmatched bases: 1. The CDR3 region is CASSMTGLNTEAFF. The CDR3 nucleotides are TGTGCCAGTAGTATGACAGGGCTGAACACTGAAGCTTTCTTT. Complete variable domain (other parts from reference TRBV19 and TRBJ1-1): DGGITQSPKYLFRKEGQNVTLSCEQNLNHDAMYWYRQDPGQGLRLIYYSQIVNDFQKGDIAEGYSVSREKKESFPLTVTSAQKNPTAFYLCASSMTGLNTEAFFGQGTRLTVV.